These 25 T cell receptor beta chains were all obtained from the same sample, sequenced in a study of cytomegalovirus exposure and HLA in healthy donors. The primer mix had 60 Vbeta and 13 Jbeta primers. Sequenced by immunoSEQ multiplex PCR; TCRdb stores in-frame clones only, minus some. The table records approximately 200,000 clones, 82% of them present only once. The material sequenced was PBMCs. The receptors here all came from a boy between 2 and 15 years old in good health and CMV-seronegative.

The chain employs TRBV7-8 and TRBJ2-7; TRBD1 matches 8 bases. Germline-derived CDR1 and CDR2 are SGHVS and FQNEAQ. V trimming: 0 bases; J trimming: 5 bases; junction bases outside the gene matches: 12. The CDR3 consists of 17 residues. CDR3 coding DNA: TGTGCCAGCAGCTTAGCTAGGGCTGGGACAGGTAGGCACGAGCAGTACTTC. Translation gives CASSLARAGTGRHEQYF.

This sequence joins TRBV5-3 and TRBJ1-6; TRBD1 is a possible D gene (6 bases). TRBV5-3 carries the ORF label, with uncertain function. Trimming removed 4 bases at V and 8 bases at J, with 13 bases between. This CDR3 has 14 residues. CDR3 region: CARSEYYRDSPLHF. Here the CDR3 DNA reads TGTGCCAGAAGCGAATACTACAGGGATTCACCCCTCCACTTT.

The chain employs TRBV6-5 and TRBJ2-3, with unresolved D. Germline-derived CDR1 and CDR2 are MNHEY and SVGAGI. This CDR3 region has 15 residues. Trimming cost V 0 bases and J 9 bases, with 16 bases left between them. CDR3 amino acids: CASSYSTPNGGTQYF. The CDR3, as DNA: TGTGCCAGCAGTTACTCGACTCCGAACGGTGGGACGCAGTATTTT.

This chain connects TRBV9 to TRBJ2-3; 12 nucleotides agree with TRBD1. V was pared by 1 base and J by 5 bases, with 5 bases of the junction left unmatched. The V gene's germline CDR1 is SGDLS and CDR2 YYNGEE. The CDR3 extends over 16 amino acids. The CDR3 loop reads CASSVWDRGPGDTQYF. For the CDR3, the DNA is TGTGCCAGCAGCGTATGGGACAGGGGGCCAGGAGATACGCAGTATTTT.

The chain combines TRBV13 with TRBJ1-4; 7 bases agree with TRBD1. V dropped 0 bases and J dropped 7; count of bases not matched to a gene: 2. The germline gives CDR1 PRHDT, CDR2 FYEKMQ (reference sequence). This CDR3 region has 14 residues. The DNA of the CDR3 is TGTGCCAGCAGCTTAGGGGCAGGGGGTGAAAAACTGTTTTTT. Amino acids: CASSLGAGGEKLFF.

The J gene is TRBJ1-1, the V gene TRBV5-1, with D perhaps matching TRBD1 (6 bases). V was cut by 1 base and J by 3 bases, with 10 bases left in between. Germline V gives CDR1 SGHRS, CDR2 YFSETQ. The CDR3 loop spans 14 amino acids. CDR3 region: CASSLRQGYTEAFF. Here the CDR3 DNA reads TGCGCCAGCAGCTTGCGGCAGGGGTACACTGAAGCTTTCTTT.

The chain has TRBV5-6 and TRBJ2-7, with 9 bases identical to TRBD2. Germline lookup yields CDR1 SGHDT and CDR2 YYEEEE. The CDR3 has 15 residues. J was trimmed by 1 base and V by 0 bases; bases with no gene match: 2. The DNA for the CDR3 is TGTGCCAGCAGCTTGGGCGGGGGGGGATCCTACGAGCAGTACTTC. The encoded protein is CASSLGGGGSYEQYF.

The V gene is TRBV5-1, the J gene TRBJ2-3; D not resolved. Trimming left V 1 base short and J 0 bases short, with 18 bases between. CDR1 is SGHRS and CDR2 is YFSETQ in the germline V gene. The CDR3 is 18 residues long. The CDR3, as DNA: TGCGCCAGCAGCTTGTTCTACAGCCTTTCCCTAAGCACAGATACGCAGTATTTT. Its protein is CASSLFYSLSLSTDTQYF.

The chain employs TRBV30 and TRBJ2-3, with TRBD2 matching 7 bases. V shed 2 bases, J shed 1 base, and the junction held 3 bases outside the gene matches. Germline loops: CDR1 GTSNPN, CDR2 SVGIG (reference sequence). The CDR3 loop spans 14 amino acids. The CDR3 nucleotides read TGTGCCTGGAGTATGGCGGGGGGCACAGATACGCAGTATTTT. Protein: CAWSMAGGTDTQYF.

The rearrangement uses TRBV5-6 and TRBJ2-1; D unresolved. The CDR3 length is 15 residues. Germline V CDR1 and CDR2: SGHDT, YYEEEE. V dropped 0 bases and J dropped 7 bases, with 14 bases sitting between them. This chain's CDR3 is CASSLGSVRLNEQFF. The CDR3 DNA is TGTGCCAGCAGCTTGGGCAGCGTCCGACTTAATGAGCAGTTCTTC.

This chain uses TRBV7-2 with TRBJ2-5; 7 bases are a match to TRBD2. Germline CDR1 reads SGHTA; CDR2 reads FQGNSA. CDR3 length equals 14 residues. With V trimmed by 1 base and J by 4 bases, 3 bases remained unmatched. CDR3 sequence (DNA): TGTGCCAGCAGCTTAGTTGGGGGGGGAGAGACCCAGTACTTC. The encoded protein is CASSLVGGGETQYF.

The rearrangement joins TRBV6-1 to TRBJ1-3, with 8 bases fitting TRBD1. Germline values: CDR1 MNHNS, CDR2 SASEGT. V gave up 0 bases and J gave up 3 bases; unmatched junction bases: 7. This CDR3 has 17 residues. The CDR3 region has the DNA TGTGCCAGCAGTGAAGCGCGGCAGGGGGCTTATGGAAACACCATATATTTT. It yields the protein CASSEARQGAYGNTIYF.

This chain joins TRBV7-6 and TRBJ2-3; 7 bases map to TRBD2. This CDR3 is 16 amino acids long. The V and J ends lost 2 bases and 2 bases, in that order; junction bases with no gene match: 7. Germline CDR1 is SGHVS and CDR2 is FNYEAQ. CDR3 coding DNA: TGTGCCAGCAGCTTATATGGCCAGCGGGACACAGATACGCAGTATTTT. It specifies CASSLYGQRDTDTQYF.

The chain recombines TRBV15 with TRBJ2-2, with TRBD1 identical over 9 bases. Germline values: CDR1 LNHNV, CDR2 YYDKDF (reference sequence). V lost 2 bases to trimming and J lost 1 base; unmatched junction nucleotides: 2. The CDR3 covers 16 residues. In DNA, the CDR3 is TGTGCCACCAGCAGACTGGGACAGGGGAACACCGGGGAGCTGTTTTTT. Translating gives CATSRLGQGNTGELFF.

The chain recombines TRBV4-1 with TRBJ2-7, with 7 bases matching TRBD2. CDR3 length equals 13 residues. J lost 5 bases, V lost 2 bases, and 3 bases had no gene match. Germline values: CDR1 MGHRA, CDR2 YSYEKL. CDR3 DNA sequence: TGCGCCAGCAGCCAACCCGGGGGGAACGAGCAGTACTTC. This sequence encodes CASSQPGGNEQYF.

The rearrangement joins TRBV7-9 to TRBJ1-1; perhaps TRBD1 as D (5 bases). V was cut by 1 base and J by 3 bases, with 12 bases left in between. Looked up from germline, CDR1 is SEHNR and CDR2 is FQNEAQ (reference sequence). This CDR3 contains 15 residues. CDR3 sequence: CASSLVVWGDTEAFF. The CDR3 coding sequence is TGTGCCAGCAGCTTAGTAGTGTGGGGGGACACTGAAGCTTTCTTT.

The V call is TRBV6-5, the J call TRBJ2-1, with D perhaps TRBD1 (6 bases). The V gene's germline CDR1 is MNHEY and CDR2 SVGAGI. CDR3 length equals 14 residues. V was pared by 0 bases and J by 9 bases, with 12 bases between. This CDR3 is CASSYSTGSGEQFF. Here the CDR3 DNA reads TGTGCCAGCAGTTACTCTACAGGGAGCGGTGAGCAGTTCTTC.

This chain uses TRBV2 with TRBJ2-3; 8 bases map to TRBD1. V lost 6 bases and J lost 3; bases outside the gene matches: 5. The CDR3 loop spans 14 amino acids. Germline CDR1 is SNHLY and CDR2 is FYNNEI. The CDR3 spells CASSRDRRTDTQYF. Here the CDR3 DNA reads TGTGCCAGCAGCCGGGACAGGAGAACAGATACGCAGTATTTT.

The chain employs TRBV7-3 and TRBJ2-5; TRBD1 aligns across 7 bases. The CDR3 is 15 residues long. Germline values: CDR1 SGHTA, CDR2 FQGTGA. With V trimmed by 0 bases and J by 1 base, 2 bases remained unmatched. The CDR3 DNA reads TGTGCCAGCAGCTTAACCGGGACAGCCCAAGAGACCCAGTACTTC. Protein: CASSLTGTAQETQYF. Full variable domain (remainder filled in from reference TRBV7-3 and TRBJ2-5): GAGVSQTPSNKVTEKGKYVELRCDPISGHTALYWYRQSLGQGPEFLIYFQGTGAADDSGLPNDRFFAVRPEGSVSTLKIQRTERGDSAVYLCASSLTGTAQETQYFGPGTRLLVL.

This CDR3 reads CASTLSGGQMSYEQYF. The DNA for the CDR3 is TGTGCCAGCACCCTAAGCGGGGGACAGATGTCCTACGAGCAGTACTTC. This chain connects TRBV6-6 to TRBJ2-7; tentative D call: TRBD2 (8 bases). Looked up from germline, CDR1 is MNHNY and CDR2 is SVGAGI (reference sequence). This CDR3 has 16 residues. V lost 7 bases and J 1 base, leaving 20 bases between the germline ends.

The gene calls are TRBV5-4 and TRBJ2-5; D remains unclear. Looked up from germline, CDR1 is SGHNT and CDR2 is YYREEE (reference sequence). Trimming left V 4 bases short and J 1 base short, with 14 bases between. CDR3 length: 15 residues. CDR3 amino acids: CASSTVQQSQETQYF. DNA of the CDR3: TGTGCCAGCAGCACAGTACAGCAGTCCCAAGAGACCCAGTACTTC.

The chain combines TRBV7-2 with TRBJ1-2; no reliable D call. The V gene's germline CDR1 is SGHTA and CDR2 FQGNSA. V shed 1 base and J shed 7 bases, with 10 bases lying between them. This CDR3 has 13 residues. CDR3 amino acids: CASSLDRSFGYTF. The CDR3 DNA sequence: TGTGCCAGCAGCTTAGATCGGTCTTTTGGCTACACCTTC.

CDR3 amino acids: CASSVGTGIYNEQFF. As DNA, the CDR3 is TGTGCCAGCAGCGTCGGGACAGGGATATACAATGAGCAGTTCTTC. The chain is built from TRBV9 and TRBJ2-1; TRBD1 matches at 9 bases. CDR3 length: 15 residues. Germline V gives CDR1 SGDLS, CDR2 YYNGEE. V lost 2 bases, J lost 4 bases, and 4 bases stayed unmatched.

This chain connects TRBV30 to TRBJ1-1; possibly TRBD1 for D (5 bases). Germline-derived CDR1 and CDR2 are GTSNPN and SVGIG (reference sequence). CDR3 size: 13 residues. Trimming stripped 4 bases from V and 2 bases from J, with 11 bases between. CDR3 DNA sequence: TGTGCCTGGACTAGAGACAGAAACACTGAAGCTTTCTTT. This codes for CAWTRDRNTEAFF.

Concerning this clone: Mismatch with germline at one junction end may stem from a read error. Different DNA sequences within this sample yield the same CDR3. The V and J genes are TRBV7-9 and TRBJ1-3; D is possibly TRBD1 (6 bases). The CDR3 loop spans 19 amino acids. The germline gives CDR1 SEHNR, CDR2 FQNEAQ (reference sequence). The chain's CDR3 is CASSLAQGFGRGTGNTIYF. Written as DNA, the CDR3 is TGTGCTAGCAGCTTAGCCCAAGGCTTCGGGAGGGGGACTGGAAACACCATATATTTT.